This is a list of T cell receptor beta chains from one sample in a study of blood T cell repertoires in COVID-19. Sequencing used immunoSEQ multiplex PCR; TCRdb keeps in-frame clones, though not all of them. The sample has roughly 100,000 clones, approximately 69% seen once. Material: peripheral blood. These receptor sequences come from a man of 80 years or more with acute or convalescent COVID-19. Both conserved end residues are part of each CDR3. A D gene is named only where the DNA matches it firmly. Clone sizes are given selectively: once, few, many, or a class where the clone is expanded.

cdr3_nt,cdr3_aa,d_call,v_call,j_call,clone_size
TGCAGTGCCCAAAGACAGGTTGGCTACACCTTC,CSAQRQVGYTF,-,TRBV20-1,TRBJ1-2,few
TGTGCCAGCAGTCCAGGGGCGGTGACCTACGAGCAGTACTTC,CASSPGAVTYEQYF,-,TRBV28,TRBJ2-7,-
TGTGCCAGCGCATCAGGAGGGTGGTCCGGAAACACCATATATTTT,CASASGGWSGNTIYF,-,TRBV11-2,TRBJ1-3,-
TGTGCCAGCAGTGTCGCGGGGTCGAACACCGGGGAGCTGTTTTTT,CASSVAGSNTGELFF,-,TRBV2,TRBJ2-2,-
TGTGCCAGCAGCTTAAGCAGGGTCTCTAACGAAAAACTGTTTTTT,CASSLSRVSNEKLFF,-,TRBV7-2,TRBJ1-4,-
TGTGCCAGCCGCGGGACTACGGTATACAATGAGCAGTTCTTC,CASRGTTVYNEQFF,TRBD2,TRBV5-6,TRBJ2-1,-
TGTGCCAGCAGCTTAACACGGCTAGCGGGAGAAGGAAACATTCAGTACTTC,CASSLTRLAGEGNIQYF,TRBD2,TRBV7-8,TRBJ2-4,-
TGTGCCAGCAACCCTGGGGGGTACGAGCAGTACTTC,CASNPGGYEQYF,-,TRBV12-3/TRBV12-4,TRBJ2-7,-
TGTGCCAGCACTGGGAGGCACCCCACCTATGGCTACACCTTC,CASTGRHPTYGYTF,-,TRBV2,TRBJ1-2,once
TGTGCCAGCAGCCAACCCGGACAGGGCAAAGACACTGAAGCTTTCTTT,CASSQPGQGKDTEAFF,TRBD1,TRBV3-1/TRBV3-2,TRBJ1-1,-
TGCGCCAGCAGCTTGGGGAGCGGTTCTTCCTACGAGCAGTACTTC,CASSLGSGSSYEQYF,-,TRBV5-1,TRBJ2-7,-
TGTGCCAGCGGTCCGCAGGGGGGTAATGAAAAACTGTTTTTT,CASGPQGGNEKLFF,TRBD1,TRBV6-6,TRBJ1-4,-
TGTGCCACCAGTGGGACTAGCGGGAGCCCCGGAGGCGGGGAGCTGTTTTTT,CATSGTSGSPGGGELFF,TRBD2,TRBV24-1,TRBJ2-2,-
TGTGCCAGTACGGCTAGCGACCTTGGTAATGAGCAGTTCTTC,CASTASDLGNEQFF,-,TRBV19,TRBJ2-1,few
TGTGCCAGCAGCTTAAGCGGCGGCTCCTACGAGCAGTACTTC,CASSLSGGSYEQYF,-,TRBV7-9,TRBJ2-7,few
TGTGCCAGCAGCGCCTCCGGGACTAGCACAGATACGCAGTATTTT,CASSASGTSTDTQYF,-,TRBV9,TRBJ2-3,-
TGTGCCAGTAGTATCGGGTTAAGCGGAAGACTATACAATGAGCAGTTCTTC,CASSIGLSGRLYNEQFF,-,TRBV19,TRBJ2-1,-
TGTGCCAGCAGTCGAGACATAATTAGGGAGCAGTTCTTC,CASSRDIIREQFF,-,TRBV5-5,TRBJ2-1,-
TGTGCCAGCAGCTTCCTTCCTGAGACGCAGTATTTT,CASSFLPETQYF,-,TRBV11-2,TRBJ2-3,-
TGTGCCAGCAGTCCACCGGACAGTTCCTACGAGCAGTACTTC,CASSPPDSSYEQYF,-,TRBV28,TRBJ2-7,-
TGCAGTGCTAGATCCGTGGCAGAACATTTT,CSARSVAEHF,-,TRBV20-1,TRBJ1-5,-
TGTGCCAGCAGCGTACAGATCACAGATACGCAGTATTTT,CASSVQITDTQYF,-,TRBV9,TRBJ2-3,-
TGTGCCAGCAGTGGTTGGTCCGGGGTCCCCCCCTACGAGCAGTACTTC,CASSGWSGVPPYEQYF,-,TRBV6-1,TRBJ2-7,-
TGCGCCAGCAGTCGAGGGGGACTAGCGAACTCACTCAACACCGGGGAGCTGTTTTTT,CASSRGGLANSLNTGELFF,TRBD2,TRBV23-1,TRBJ2-2,-
TGTGCCACCAGTGATTTGTGGGCGGGTCAAGAGACCCAGTACTTC,CATSDLWAGQETQYF,-,TRBV24-1,TRBJ2-5,once
TGCGCCAGCAGTGTCGGGACTAGCACAGATACGCAGTATTTT,CASSVGTSTDTQYF,-,TRBV10-2,TRBJ2-3,-
TGTGCCAGCTCACCATTCAGTTCGGGATTTGAAGCTTTCTTT,CASSPFSSGFEAFF,-,TRBV18,TRBJ1-1,-
TGCAGCGTTGAGGAGGGACTAGCCTACAATGAGCAGTTCTTC,CSVEEGLAYNEQFF,TRBD2,TRBV29-1,TRBJ2-1,-